Ten or more counts support the clone carrying this TCR beta chain. V lost 0 bases, J lost 3 bases, and 17 bases lay in between. The germline V gene encodes CDR1 SGHRS and CDR2 YFSETQ. The CDR3 has 17 residues. MiXCR was run by TCRdb on the RT-PCR reads, yielding one entry per CDR3 protein. Found here are more than 550,000 distinct CDR3 sequences, approximately 15% of them singletons; the top ten hold 3.6%. The TCR comes from a female donor in good health, serving as a healthy control. The material sequenced was memory CD4+ T cells from blood. V gene TRBV5-1 combines with J gene TRBJ2-3; D is perhaps TRBD1 or TRBD2 (5 bases each). The CDR3: CASSLVGLGGRTDTQYF. The CDR3 bases are TGCGCCAGCAGCTTGGTGGGGCTCGGAGGACGGACAGATACGCAGTATTTT. The full variable domain, completed using reference TRBV5-1 and TRBJ2-3, is KAGVTQTPRYLIKTRGQQVTLSCSPISGHRSVSWYQQTPGQGLQFLFEYFSETQRNKGNFPGRFSGRQFSNSRSEMNVSTLELGDSALYLCASSLVGLGGRTDTQYFGPGTRLTVL.